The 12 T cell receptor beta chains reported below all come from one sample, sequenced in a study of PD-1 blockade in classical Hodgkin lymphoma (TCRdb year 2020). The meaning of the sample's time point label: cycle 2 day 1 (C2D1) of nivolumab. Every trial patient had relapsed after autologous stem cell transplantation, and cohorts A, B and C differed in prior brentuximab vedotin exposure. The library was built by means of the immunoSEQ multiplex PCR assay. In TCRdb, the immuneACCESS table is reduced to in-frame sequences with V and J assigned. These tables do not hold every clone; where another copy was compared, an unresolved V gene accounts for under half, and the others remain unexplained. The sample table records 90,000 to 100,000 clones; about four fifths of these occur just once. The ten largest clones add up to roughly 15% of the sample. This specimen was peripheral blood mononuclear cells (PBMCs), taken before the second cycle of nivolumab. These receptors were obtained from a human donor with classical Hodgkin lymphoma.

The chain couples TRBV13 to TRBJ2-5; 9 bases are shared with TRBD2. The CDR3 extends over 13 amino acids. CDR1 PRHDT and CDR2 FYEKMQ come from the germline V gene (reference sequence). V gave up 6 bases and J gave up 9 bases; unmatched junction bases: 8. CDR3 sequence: CASSRTSARAQYF. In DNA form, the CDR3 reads TGTGCCAGCAGTCGGACTAGCGCGCGGGCCCAGTACTTC.

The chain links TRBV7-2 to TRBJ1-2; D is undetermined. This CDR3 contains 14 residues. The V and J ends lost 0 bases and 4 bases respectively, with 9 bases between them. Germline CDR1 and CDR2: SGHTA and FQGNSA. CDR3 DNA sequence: TGTGCCAGCAGCTTAGCCCGGACGACCTATGGCTACACCTTC. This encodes CASSLARTTYGYTF.

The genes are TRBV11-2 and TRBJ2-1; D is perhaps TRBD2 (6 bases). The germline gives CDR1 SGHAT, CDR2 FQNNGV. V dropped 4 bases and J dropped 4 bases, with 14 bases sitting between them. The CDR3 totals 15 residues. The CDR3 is CASSSPHGTYNEQFF. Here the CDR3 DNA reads TGTGCCAGCAGCTCCCCGCACGGGACTTACAATGAGCAGTTCTTC.

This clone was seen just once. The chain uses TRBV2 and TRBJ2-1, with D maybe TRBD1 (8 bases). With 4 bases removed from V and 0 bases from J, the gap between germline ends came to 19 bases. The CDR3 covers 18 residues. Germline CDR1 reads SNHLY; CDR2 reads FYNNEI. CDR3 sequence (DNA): TGTGCCAGCAGTGTCAGGGGGCTAGCGGTGAGCTCCTACAATGAGCAGTTCTTC. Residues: CASSVRGLAVSSYNEQFF.

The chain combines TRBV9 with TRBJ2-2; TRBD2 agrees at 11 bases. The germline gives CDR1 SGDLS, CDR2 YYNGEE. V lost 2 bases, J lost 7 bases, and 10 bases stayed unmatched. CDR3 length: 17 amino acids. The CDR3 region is CASSVLPGLAGGGELFF. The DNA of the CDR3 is TGTGCCAGCAGCGTTCTTCCGGGCCTAGCGGGAGGCGGGGAGCTGTTTTTT.

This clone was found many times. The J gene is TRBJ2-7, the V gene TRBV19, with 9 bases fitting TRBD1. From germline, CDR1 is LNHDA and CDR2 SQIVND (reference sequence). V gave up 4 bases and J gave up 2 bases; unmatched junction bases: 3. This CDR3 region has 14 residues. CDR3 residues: CASSTRDRAYEQYF. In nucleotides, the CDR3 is TGTGCCAGTAGTACCCGGGACAGGGCCTACGAGCAGTACTTC.

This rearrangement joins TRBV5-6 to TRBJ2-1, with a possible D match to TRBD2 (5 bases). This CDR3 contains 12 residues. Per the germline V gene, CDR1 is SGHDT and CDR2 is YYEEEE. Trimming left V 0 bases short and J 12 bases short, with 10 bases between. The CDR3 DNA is TGTGCCAGCAGCTTGGGAGGACTTCGGCAGTTCTTC. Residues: CASSLGGLRQFF.

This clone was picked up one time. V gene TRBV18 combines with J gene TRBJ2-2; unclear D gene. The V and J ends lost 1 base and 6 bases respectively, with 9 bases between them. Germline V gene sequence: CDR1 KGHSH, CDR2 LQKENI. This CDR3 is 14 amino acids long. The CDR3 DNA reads TGTGCCAGCTCACCACAGAGTCTGCCCGGGGAGCTGTTTTTT. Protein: CASSPQSLPGELFF.

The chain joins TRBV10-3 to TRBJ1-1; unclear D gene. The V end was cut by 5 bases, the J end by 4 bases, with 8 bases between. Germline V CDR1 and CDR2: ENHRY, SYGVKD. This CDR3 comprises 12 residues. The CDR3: CAISREGTEAFF. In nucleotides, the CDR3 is TGTGCCATCAGTAGGGAGGGCACTGAAGCTTTCTTT.

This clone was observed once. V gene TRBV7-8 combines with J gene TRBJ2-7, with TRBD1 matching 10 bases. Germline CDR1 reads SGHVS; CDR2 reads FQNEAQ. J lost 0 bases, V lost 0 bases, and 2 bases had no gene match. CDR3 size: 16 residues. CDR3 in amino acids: CASSLAGTGASYEQYF. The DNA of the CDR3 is TGTGCCAGCAGCTTAGCCGGGACAGGGGCCTCCTACGAGCAGTACTTC.

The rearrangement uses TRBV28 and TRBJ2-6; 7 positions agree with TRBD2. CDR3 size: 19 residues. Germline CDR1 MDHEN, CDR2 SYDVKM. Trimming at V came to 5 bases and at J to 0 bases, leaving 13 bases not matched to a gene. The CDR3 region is CASSITSDTYFSGANVLTF. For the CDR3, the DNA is TGTGCCAGCAGTATCACTAGCGACACCTACTTCTCTGGGGCCAACGTCCTGACTTTC.

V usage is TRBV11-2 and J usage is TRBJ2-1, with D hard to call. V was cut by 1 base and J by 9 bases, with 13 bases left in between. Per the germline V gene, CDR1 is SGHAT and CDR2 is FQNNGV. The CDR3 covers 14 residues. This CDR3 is CASSLVPGVAEQFF. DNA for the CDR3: TGTGCCAGCAGCTTAGTCCCTGGCGTGGCTGAGCAGTTCTTC. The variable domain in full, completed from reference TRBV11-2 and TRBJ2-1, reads EAGVAQSPRYKIIEKRQSVAFWCNPISGHATLYWYQQILGQGPKLLIQFQNNGVVDDSQLPKDRFSAERLKGVDSTLKIQPAKLEDSAVYLCASSLVPGVAEQFFGPGTRLTVL.